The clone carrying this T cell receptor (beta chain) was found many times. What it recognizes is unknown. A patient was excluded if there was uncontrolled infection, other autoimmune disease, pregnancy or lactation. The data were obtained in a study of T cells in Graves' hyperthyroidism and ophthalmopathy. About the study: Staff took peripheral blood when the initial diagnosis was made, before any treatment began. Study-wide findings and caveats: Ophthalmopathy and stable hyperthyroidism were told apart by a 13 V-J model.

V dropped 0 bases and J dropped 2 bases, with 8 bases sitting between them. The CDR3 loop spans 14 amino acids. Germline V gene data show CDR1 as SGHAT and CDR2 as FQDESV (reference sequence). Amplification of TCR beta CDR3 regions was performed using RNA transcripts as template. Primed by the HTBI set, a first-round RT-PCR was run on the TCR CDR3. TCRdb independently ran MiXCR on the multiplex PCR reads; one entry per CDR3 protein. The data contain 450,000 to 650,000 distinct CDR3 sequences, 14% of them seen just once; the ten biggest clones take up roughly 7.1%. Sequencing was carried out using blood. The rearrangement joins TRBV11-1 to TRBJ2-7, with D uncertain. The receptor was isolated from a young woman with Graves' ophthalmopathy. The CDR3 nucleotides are TGTGCCAGCAGCTTAGCTCCGCCTCCCTACGAGCAGTACTTC. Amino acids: CASSLAPPPYEQYF.